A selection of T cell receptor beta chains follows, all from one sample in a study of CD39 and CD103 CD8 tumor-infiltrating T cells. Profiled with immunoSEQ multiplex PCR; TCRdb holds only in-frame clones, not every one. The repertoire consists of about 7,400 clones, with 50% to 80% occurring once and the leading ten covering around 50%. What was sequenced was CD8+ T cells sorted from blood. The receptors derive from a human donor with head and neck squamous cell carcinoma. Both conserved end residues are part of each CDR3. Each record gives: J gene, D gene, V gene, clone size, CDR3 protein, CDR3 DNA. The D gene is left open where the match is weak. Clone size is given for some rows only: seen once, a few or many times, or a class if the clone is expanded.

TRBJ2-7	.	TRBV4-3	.	CASSQDPRGEQYF	TGCGCCAGCAGCCAAGATCCGAGGGGCGAGCAGTACTTC
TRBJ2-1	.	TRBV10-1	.	CASRADAPSNEQFF	TGCGCCAGCAGGGCAGATGCCCCCTCCAATGAGCAGTTCTTC
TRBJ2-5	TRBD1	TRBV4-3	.	CASSQSGGASETQYF	TGCGCCAGCAGCCAGTCAGGGGGCGCGTCGGAGACCCAGTACTTC
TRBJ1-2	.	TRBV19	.	CASSWASSFDYGYTF	TGTGCCAGTAGTTGGGCCTCCAGTTTCGACTATGGCTACACCTTC
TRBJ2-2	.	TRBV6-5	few	CASALLGAGELFF	TGTGCCAGCGCTCTTTTGGGAGCCGGGGAGCTGTTTTTT
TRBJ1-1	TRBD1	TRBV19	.	CASMTGVEAFF	TGTGCCAGTATGACAGGGGTCGAAGCTTTCTTT
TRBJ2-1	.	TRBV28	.	CASTLPGDNEQFF	TGTGCCAGCACCTTGCCAGGTGACAATGAGCAGTTCTTC
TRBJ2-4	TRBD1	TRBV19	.	CASSDTRDRAGNIQYF	TGTGCCAGTTCGGACACGCGGGACAGGGCTGGGAACATTCAGTACTTC
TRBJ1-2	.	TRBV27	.	CASSSPGGPNYGYTF	TGTGCCAGCAGTTCCCCTGGGGGCCCTAACTATGGCTACACCTTC
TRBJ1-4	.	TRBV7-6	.	CASSLDRVNEKLFF	TGTGCCAGCAGCTTAGACCGCGTTAATGAAAAACTGTTTTTT
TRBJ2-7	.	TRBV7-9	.	CASSWDVYEQYF	TGTGCCAGCAGCTGGGACGTCTACGAGCAGTACTTC
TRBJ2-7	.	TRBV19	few	CASSMGHTYEQYF	TGTGCCAGTAGTATGGGTCATACCTACGAGCAGTACTTC
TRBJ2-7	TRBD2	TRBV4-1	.	CASSQGSGGGYEQYF	TGCGCCAGCAGCCAAGGCAGCGGGGGGGGGTACGAGCAGTACTTC
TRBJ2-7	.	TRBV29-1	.	CSVVSDPIYEQYF	TGCAGCGTTGTGAGTGACCCCATCTACGAGCAGTACTTC
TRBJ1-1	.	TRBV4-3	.	CASSQEWSLNTEAFF	TGCGCCAGCAGCCAAGAGTGGTCCTTGAACACTGAAGCTTTCTTT